This TCR beta chain is drawn from a study of blood T cells in healthy people across ages. Study conclusions and caveats: A conclusive naive versus antigen-experienced comparison was prevented by the unsorted PBMCs.

This clonotype was counted between two and nine times. Its antigen is unidentified. The CDR3 has 13 amino acids. The germline gives CDR1 SGHTA, CDR2 FQGNSA. Between the trimmed V and J ends, which lost 2 bases and 7 bases, there was a span of 9 bases. A second roughly 6 to 11 cycle PCR used barcoded and J-beta primers. The yield of each sample was at least 2.5 million CDR3-containing paired-end reads. One entry per CDR3 protein results from TCRdb running MiXCR on the 5' RACE reads. The sample consists of over 600,000 distinct CDR3 sequences, roughly 41% of them appearing once. Sequencing used blood. The V and J genes are TRBV7-2 and TRBJ2-1; D might be TRBD2 (5 bases). The TCR was taken from a man older than 75 in good health. The chain's CDR3 is CASSLLRANEQFF. Here the CDR3 DNA reads TGTGCCAGCAGCTTATTGAGGGCAAATGAGCAGTTCTTC.